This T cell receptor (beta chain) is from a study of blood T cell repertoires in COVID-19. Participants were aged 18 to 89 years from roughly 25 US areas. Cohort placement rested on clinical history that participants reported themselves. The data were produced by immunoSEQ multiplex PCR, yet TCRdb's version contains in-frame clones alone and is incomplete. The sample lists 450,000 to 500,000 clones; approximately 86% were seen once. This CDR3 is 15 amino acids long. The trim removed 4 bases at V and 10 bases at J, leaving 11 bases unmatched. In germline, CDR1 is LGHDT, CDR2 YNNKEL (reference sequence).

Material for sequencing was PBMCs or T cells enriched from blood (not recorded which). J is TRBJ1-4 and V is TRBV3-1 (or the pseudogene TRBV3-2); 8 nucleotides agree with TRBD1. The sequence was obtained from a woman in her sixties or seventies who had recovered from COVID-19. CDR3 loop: CASSPRGRALGKLFF. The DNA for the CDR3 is TGTGCCAGCAGCCCCAGGGGGCGCGCCCTCGGAAAACTGTTTTTT.